This T cell receptor (beta chain) stems from a study of T-cell memory formation after mild COVID-19. Study in general: TCR clusters largely stayed donor specific.

This clonotype was picked up a small number of times. The antigen is not known. General study points: CM and EM subsets held most contracting CD4+ clones; EMRA held CD8+ ones. Prior to infection, memory already included some responding clones, suggesting cross-reactive memory joined.

Trimming took 2 bases from V and 7 from J, leaving 10 bases between them. Germline V gives CDR1 MNHEY, CDR2 SVGAGI. This CDR3 has 13 residues. The TCR alpha and TCR beta cDNA libraries, bearing sample barcodes and UMIs, were generated by 5'RACE using constant-segment primers. TCRdb redid the calling of the 5' RACE reads with MiXCR, one entry per CDR3 protein. The data contain around 250,000 distinct CDR3 sequences, around 15% of them singletons. The chain links TRBV6-5 to TRBJ2-3; possibly TRBD2 for D (7 bases). Sequencing was performed on PBMCs or a T cell subset sorted from them (not recorded which). This TCR came from a man between 18 and 29 years old who had mild COVID-19 (a few samples of this study predate the infection). Cell type and time point are not known. The DNA of the CDR3 is TGTGCCAGCAGTTACGGGGGGGGCAATACGCAGTATTTT. It codes for CASSYGGGNTQYF.